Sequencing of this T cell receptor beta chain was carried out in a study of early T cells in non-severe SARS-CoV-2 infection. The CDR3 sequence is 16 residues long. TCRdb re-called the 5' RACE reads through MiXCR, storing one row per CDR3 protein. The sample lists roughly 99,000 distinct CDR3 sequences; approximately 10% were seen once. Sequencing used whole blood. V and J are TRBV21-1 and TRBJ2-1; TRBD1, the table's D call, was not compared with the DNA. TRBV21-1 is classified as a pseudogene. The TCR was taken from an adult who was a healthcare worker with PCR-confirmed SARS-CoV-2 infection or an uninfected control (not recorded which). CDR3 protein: CASSNGGVLSYNEQFF. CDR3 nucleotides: TGTGCCAGCAGCAATGGGGGCGTACTCTCCTACAATGAGCAGTTCTTC.